Shown below are 32 T cell receptor beta chains from a single sample sequenced in a study of cytomegalovirus exposure and HLA in healthy donors. PCR primers comprised 60 Vbeta and 13 Jbeta primers. Sequencing used immunoSEQ multiplex PCR; TCRdb keeps in-frame clones, though not all of them. The table has about 210,000 clones, approximately 86% seen once. What was sequenced was PBMCs. These receptors were taken from a woman aged 25 to 45 in good health and CMV-seronegative.

V and J are TRBV5-6 and TRBJ2-2; D is perhaps TRBD2 (5 bases). CDR3 length: 12 amino acids. Trimming removed 4 bases at V and 8 bases at J, with 9 bases between. Germline CDR1 SGHDT, CDR2 YYEEEE. The CDR3 sequence is CASSLGAGELFF. The CDR3, as DNA: TGTGCCAGCAGCCTGGGAGCGGGGGAGCTGTTTTTT. The whole variable domain, filled in from reference TRBV5-6 and TRBJ2-2, reads DAGVTQSPTHLIKTRGQQVTLRCSPKSGHDTVSWYQQALGQGPQFIFQYYEEEERQRGNFPDRFSGHQFPNYSSELNVNALLLGDSALYLCASSLGAGELFFGEGSRLTVL.

This chain uses TRBV6-6 with TRBJ2-1; 12 nucleotides agree with TRBD1. The trim removed 3 bases at V and 6 bases at J, leaving 6 bases unmatched. From germline, CDR1 is MNHNY and CDR2 SVGAGI (reference sequence). The CDR3 consists of 16 residues. The CDR3: CASSYPGTGGSNEQFF. CDR3 in DNA: TGTGCCAGCAGTTATCCCGGGACAGGGGGCTCCAATGAGCAGTTCTTC.

The chain recombines TRBV7-8 with TRBJ2-1, with 7 bases that match TRBD2. The CDR3 length is 16 residues. The V gene's germline CDR1 is SGHVS and CDR2 FQNEAQ. The V segment lost 5 bases and the J segment 9 bases; nucleotides outside the gene matches: 16. DNA of the CDR3: TGTGCCAGCAGCACCCGGACTAGTCCGTCCCTCGGTGAGCAGTTCTTC. Encoded protein: CASSTRTSPSLGEQFF. Full variable domain (rest looked up from reference TRBV7-8 and TRBJ2-1): GAGVSQSPRYKVAKRGQDVALRCDPISGHVSLFWYQQALGQGPEFLTYFQNEAQLDKSGLPSDRFFAERPEGSVSTLKIQRTQQEDSAVYLCASSTRTSPSLGEQFFGPGTRLTVL.

The chain is built from TRBV27 and TRBJ2-7; 7 bases match TRBD1. J gave up 4 bases and V 6 bases, and 6 bases lay outside the gene matches. Germline V lookup: CDR1 MNHEY, CDR2 SMNVEV (reference sequence). This CDR3 has 13 amino acids. The CDR3 DNA is TGTGCCAGCAGGGTACAGGGGTCGTACGAGCAGTACTTC. Amino acids: CASRVQGSYEQYF.

The chain uses TRBV5-1 and TRBJ2-7; TRBD2 matches 7 bases. The junction had 12 bases not matched to a gene; V was cut back by 7 bases and J by 5 bases. This CDR3 has 14 residues. In germline, CDR1 is SGHRS, CDR2 YFSETQ. The DNA for the CDR3 is TGCGCCAGCGAACCGGGGGGAACGTCCAACGAGCAGTACTTC. It translates to CASEPGGTSNEQYF. The full variable domain, with the rest looked up from reference TRBV5-1 and TRBJ2-7, is KAGVTQTPRYLIKTRGQQVTLSCSPISGHRSVSWYQQTPGQGLQFLFEYFSETQRNKGNFPGRFSGRQFSNSRSEMNVSTLELGDSALYLCASEPGGTSNEQYFGPGTRLTVT.

This clone was seen more than once but under ten times. The V and J genes are TRBV11-2 and TRBJ2-5; 7 bases match TRBD1. The CDR3 is 15 amino acids. Per the germline V gene, CDR1 is SGHAT and CDR2 is FQNNGV. The V and J ends lost 3 bases and 2 bases, in that order; junction bases with no gene match: 6. The CDR3 sequence: CASSFSGTAQETQYF. Here the CDR3 DNA reads TGTGCCAGCAGCTTTTCCGGGACAGCTCAAGAGACCCAGTACTTC.

This sequence joins TRBV4-1 and TRBJ2-7, with D unresolved. The V gene's germline CDR1 is MGHRA and CDR2 YSYEKL. The CDR3 loop spans 14 amino acids. Between the trimmed V and J ends, which lost 1 base and 2 bases, there was a span of 9 bases. The CDR3 sequence: CASSQVYSPYEQYF. The CDR3 nucleotides are TGCGCCAGCAGCCAAGTTTACTCACCCTACGAGCAGTACTTC.

This chain connects TRBV30 to TRBJ2-1; TRBD2 aligns across 12 bases. J gave up 3 bases and V 1 base, and 7 bases lay outside the gene matches. The CDR3 consists of 17 residues. The germline gives CDR1 GTSNPN, CDR2 SVGIG (reference sequence). The CDR3 DNA follows: TGTGCCTGGAGTGCCCGGACTAGCGGGGTTCTCTACAATGAGCAGTTCTTC. This encodes CAWSARTSGVLYNEQFF.

The chain carries TRBV7-2 and TRBJ2-7; D perhaps matches TRBD1 (6 bases). This CDR3 is 16 amino acids long. CDR1 and CDR2 from the germline V gene are SGHTA and FQGNSA. V dropped 5 bases and J dropped 2 bases, with 19 bases sitting between them. The CDR3 spells CASSRVTGIPAYEQYF. DNA for the CDR3: TGTGCCAGCAGCCGCGTAACAGGGATACCCGCCTACGAGCAGTACTTC.

The chain carries TRBV6-1 and TRBJ1-1; no clear D gene. The V end lost 3 bases, the J end lost 1 base, and 9 bases lay between the germline ends. The CDR3 contains 14 residues. Per germline, CDR1 MNHNS and CDR2 SASEGT. As DNA, the CDR3 is TGTGCCAGCAGTGATCCGGCGGGGAACACTGAAGCTTTCTTT. Its protein product is CASSDPAGNTEAFF.

The J gene is TRBJ2-1, the V gene TRBV2; possibly TRBD2 for D (5 bases). Trimming left V 5 bases short and J 0 bases short, with 14 bases between. The CDR3 is 16 residues long. Germline CDR1 reads SNHLY; CDR2 reads FYNNEI. DNA for the CDR3: TGTGCCAGCAGTCCGGTAAGCGGAGCCTCCTACAATGAGCAGTTCTTC. This gives the protein CASSPVSGASYNEQFF.

The chain combines TRBV9 with TRBJ2-2, with 12 bases that match TRBD2. The CDR3 runs 16 residues. Trimming cost V 3 bases and J 4 bases; bases outside gene matches: 4. The germline gives CDR1 SGDLS, CDR2 YYNGEE. The CDR3 loop reads CASSAQLAGGTGELFF. The CDR3 DNA reads TGTGCCAGCAGCGCCCAACTAGCGGGAGGCACCGGGGAGCTGTTTTTT. Full variable domain (remainder filled in from reference TRBV9 and TRBJ2-2): DSGVTQTPKHLITATGQRVTLRCSPRSGDLSVYWYQQSLDQGLQFLIQYYNGEERAKGNILERFSAQQFPDLHSELNLSSLELGDSALYFCASSAQLAGGTGELFFGEGSRLTVL.

The CDR3: CAISIKTSGSSYEQYF. In DNA, the CDR3 is TGTGCCATCAGTATAAAGACTAGCGGGAGCTCCTACGAGCAGTACTTC. The rearrangement uses TRBV10-3 and TRBJ2-7, with 12 bases lining up with TRBD2. The CDR3 length is 16 residues. V trimming: 5 bases; J trimming: 0 bases; junction bases outside the gene matches: 5. Germline V gene lookup returns CDR1 ENHRY and CDR2 SYGVKD.

This clone appeared a single time. The chain employs TRBV4-2 and TRBJ2-7, with TRBD1 matching over 7 bases. V trimming: 4 bases; J trimming: 4 bases; junction bases outside the gene matches: 4. The CDR3 is 13 residues long. CDR1 is LGHNA, CDR2 YNFKEQ, per germline. CDR3 in DNA: TGTGCCAGCAGCCTAAGGGGGCGGTACGAGCAGTACTTC. Protein sequence: CASSLRGRYEQYF.

A few counts support this clone. The CDR3 nucleotides read TGTGCCAGCAGTTTAGGAGCGGGGGTCCGCACAGATACGCAGTATTTT. This encodes CASSLGAGVRTDTQYF. The rearrangement links TRBV27 to TRBJ2-3, with 8 bases aligning to TRBD2. The CDR3 has 16 amino acids. V shed 2 bases, J shed 1 base, and the junction held 5 bases outside the gene matches. Per germline, CDR1 MNHEY and CDR2 SMNVEV (reference sequence).

The chain uses TRBV19 and TRBJ1-5; 8 bases line up with TRBD1. The CDR3 is 13 residues long. V shed 4 bases and J 7 bases; nucleotides not matched to a gene: 3. Germline CDR1 reads LNHDA; CDR2 reads SQIVND (reference sequence). Written as DNA, the CDR3 is TGTGCCAGTAGTACAGGGGGCTGGCAGCCCCAGCATTTT. The encoded protein is CASSTGGWQPQHF.

V usage is TRBV29-1 and J usage is TRBJ1-2; tentatively, D is TRBD1 (6 bases). The V end lost 7 bases, the J end lost 5 bases, and 14 bases lay between the germline ends. From germline, CDR1 is SQVTM and CDR2 ANQGSEA. The CDR3 has 12 amino acids. The CDR3 sequence: CSAGDRTYGYTF. The CDR3 DNA is TGCAGCGCCGGAGACAGGACATATGGCTACACCTTC.

This clone was observed a handful of times. The rearrangement joins TRBV7-3 to TRBJ1-1; TRBD1 agrees at 9 bases. This CDR3 has 15 amino acids. The germline V gene has CDR1 SGHTA and CDR2 FQGTGA. Trimming cost V 5 bases and J 5 bases; bases outside gene matches: 9. The CDR3 here is CASSTGTGLGTEAFF. CDR3 bases: TGTGCCAGCAGCACCGGGACAGGGTTGGGAACTGAAGCTTTCTTT.

This chain uses TRBV11-2 with TRBJ2-7; 7 nucleotides align to TRBD1. This CDR3 comprises 16 residues. Germline V CDR1 and CDR2: SGHAT, FQNNGV. V lost 5 bases, J lost 0 bases, and 10 bases stayed unmatched. CDR3 sequence reads: CASSGVYGTDSYEQYF. The CDR3 bases are TGTGCCAGCAGCGGAGTGTATGGGACAGACTCCTACGAGCAGTACTTC.

V usage is TRBV15 and J usage is TRBJ2-4; 7 positions match TRBD2. Germline trimming cut 3 bases from V and 5 bases from J; bases unmatched to any gene: 4. Germline-derived CDR1 and CDR2 are LNHNV and YYDKDF (reference sequence). This CDR3 spans 14 amino acids. The CDR3 sequence: CATSRGGQQNIQYF. The CDR3 DNA is TGTGCCACCAGCAGGGGAGGGCAGCAAAACATTCAGTACTTC.

The chain carries TRBV11-3 and TRBJ2-1, with 9 bases identical to TRBD2. Trimming took 4 bases from V and 4 from J; bases not matched to a gene: 8. Germline assignment: CDR1 SGHNT and CDR2 YENEEA. The CDR3 is made up of 16 amino acids. This CDR3 reads CASSSGGRGGYNEQFF. DNA for the CDR3: TGTGCCAGCAGCTCCGGTGGGCGGGGGGGATACAATGAGCAGTTCTTC. Full variable domain (rest looked up from reference TRBV11-3 and TRBJ2-1): EAGVVQSPRYKIIEKKQPVAFWCNPISGHNTLYWYLQNLGQGPELLIRYENEEAVDDSQLPKDRFSAERLKGVDSTLKIQPAELGDSAVYLCASSSGGRGGYNEQFFGPGTRLTVL.

The gene calls are TRBV4-1 and TRBJ2-5; D perhaps matches TRBD2 (6 bases). Germline assignment: CDR1 MGHRA and CDR2 YSYEKL. The CDR3 spans 14 residues. The V gene lost 3 bases and the J gene lost 9 bases, with 17 bases spanning the gap. CDR3 nucleotides: TGCGCCAGCAGCCAGCCCGGGGGTCCCGGGGCCCAGTACTTC. Protein product: CASSQPGGPGAQYF.

This clone came up a few times. This chain joins TRBV13 and TRBJ1-3, with TRBD1 identical over 10 bases. Germline CDR1 is PRHDT and CDR2 is FYEKMQ (reference sequence). V trimming: 2 bases; J trimming: 3 bases; junction bases outside the gene matches: 7. CDR3 length equals 17 residues. CDR3 sequence (DNA): TGTGCCAGCAGCTTACATCCGGACAGGGGGTTTGGAAACACCATATATTTT. Translated: CASSLHPDRGFGNTIYF.

This sequence joins TRBV6-6 and TRBJ2-1; D perhaps matches TRBD2 (6 bases). The CDR3 is 16 amino acids. CDR1 MNHNY and CDR2 SVGAGI come from the germline V gene (reference sequence). The germline V and J ends were trimmed by 2 bases and 9 bases, with 20 bases remaining between them. For the CDR3, the DNA is TGTGCCAGCAGTTACGGAGGGAGCCCCACTGAGGGTGAGCAGTTCTTC. Amino acids: CASSYGGSPTEGEQFF.

This clone has only one observation. The J gene is TRBJ2-7, the V gene TRBV11-1; no reliable D call. This CDR3 comprises 13 residues. Germline CDR1 and CDR2: SGHAT and FQDESV (reference sequence). Between the trimmed V and J ends, which lost 10 bases and 0 bases, there was a span of 13 bases. CDR3 in DNA: TGTGCCACCTCCGAGGCAGTCTCCTACGAGCAGTACTTC. It encodes CATSEAVSYEQYF.

The chain employs TRBV5-4 and TRBJ2-7, with D possibly matching TRBD2 (5 bases). Germline V lookup: CDR1 SGHNT, CDR2 YYREEE (reference sequence). The CDR3 contains 11 residues. Trimming left V 0 bases short and J 9 bases short, with 7 bases between. The CDR3 region has the DNA TGTGCCAGCAGCTTGGGTAGCGCGCAGTACTTC. Its translation: CASSLGSAQYF.

The rearrangement links TRBV21-1 to TRBJ2-6; no check of the table's D call, TRBD1, against the DNA was made. TRBV21-1 is tagged as a pseudogene. The CDR3 loop spans 17 amino acids. The CDR3 DNA follows: TGTGCCAGCGTCACCGGACAGGGTGGTTCTGGGGCCAACGTCCTGACTTTC. Translated: CASVTGQGGSGANVLTF.

A remark on this clone: One end of the junction fails to match germline, which may point to a read error. CDR3 nucleotide sequence: TGTGCTAGCAGCTTAGCGAGGCAGGGGGAGACCGGGGAGCTGTTTTTT. This encodes CASSLARQGETGELFF. V gene TRBV7-7 combines with J gene TRBJ2-2; 7 bases agree with TRBD1. In germline, CDR1 is SSHAT, CDR2 FNYEAQ (reference sequence). CDR3 length: 16 residues.

The chain is built from TRBV19 and TRBJ1-1, with D maybe TRBD1 (5 bases). Germline-derived CDR1 and CDR2 are LNHDA and SQIVND (reference sequence). CDR3 length: 13 amino acids. V lost 7 bases and J lost 2, with 11 bases in between. CDR3 sequence (DNA): TGTGCCAGTACCCTGGGGCATAACACTGAAGCTTTCTTT. It codes for CASTLGHNTEAFF.

The chain couples TRBV7-3 to TRBJ1-1; 9 bases fit TRBD1. This CDR3 comprises 15 residues. Germline V gene sequence: CDR1 SGHTA, CDR2 FQGTGA. The V and J ends lost 5 bases and 3 bases, in that order; junction bases with no gene match: 7. In DNA form, the CDR3 reads TGTGCCAGCAGCCTAGCCGGGGACAGGGACACTGAAGCTTTCTTT. Residues: CASSLAGDRDTEAFF. The variable domain in full, with the rest retrieved from reference TRBV7-3 and TRBJ1-1, is GAGVSQTPSNKVTEKGKYVELRCDPISGHTALYWYRQSLGQGPEFLIYFQGTGAADDSGLPNDRFFAVRPEGSVSTLKIQRTERGDSAVYLCASSLAGDRDTEAFFGQGTRLTVV.

The CDR3 nucleotides read TGTGCCAGCTCGCCCCCTGCGTATGCGGGCACCGGGGAGCTGTTTTTT. This gives the protein CASSPPAYAGTGELFF. This rearrangement joins TRBV18 to TRBJ2-2; TRBD2 is a possible D gene (5 bases). The length of the CDR3 is 16 residues. V was shortened by 6 bases and J by 4 bases, with 18 bases between the two germline ends. Germline CDR1 reads KGHSH; CDR2 reads LQKENI. Full variable domain (rest looked up from reference TRBV18 and TRBJ2-2): NAGVMQNPRHLVRRRGQEARLRCSPMKGHSHVYWYRQLPEEGLKFMVYLQKENIIDESGMPKERFSAEFPKEGPSILRIQQVVRGDSAAYFCASSPPAYAGTGELFFGEGSRLTVL.

The chain recombines TRBV28 with TRBJ1-3; no reliable D call. The CDR3 extends over 15 amino acids. Trimming stripped 1 base from V and 0 bases from J, with 7 bases between. Germline V lookup: CDR1 MDHEN, CDR2 SYDVKM. CDR3 amino acids: CASSLSDFSGNTIYF. The CDR3 DNA is TGTGCCAGCAGTTTATCGGACTTCTCTGGAAACACCATATATTTT.